The clone carrying this T cell receptor (beta chain) was detected ten times or more. The CDR3 is 16 residues long. V lost 4 bases to trimming and J lost 2 bases; unmatched junction nucleotides: 7. CDR1 is MNHEY and CDR2 is SVGAGI in the germline V gene. This sample was included in a study of blood T cell repertoires in COVID-19. Overall study: Spain, Italy and the United States supplied samples that represented acute and convalescent COVID-19.

TCRdb's table, derived via immunoSEQ multiplex PCR, lists solely in-frame clones and lacks some. The table shows approximately 440,000 clones, with less than 95% occurring only once. Sequenced sample: PBMCs or T cells enriched from blood (not recorded which). V is TRBV6-5 and J is TRBJ2-2; 7 positions match TRBD1. The source is a man between 18 and 29 years old who had recovered from COVID-19. This CDR3 is CASSFPNRGNTGELFF. The CDR3 bases are TGTGCCAGCAGTTTTCCGAACAGGGGAAACACCGGGGAGCTGTTTTTT.